This T cell receptor beta chain was sequenced for a study of cytotoxic CD8 clonotypes in ibrutinib-treated CLL. Study background: Responses: approximately 25 partial, 2 complete; after median approximately 68 months, about 14 stayed remitted, around twelve progressed. General study results and limits: Public clonotypes were uncommon and contracted or stayed stable on treatment. Clonality, elevated at ibrutinib response, dropped back toward baseline at progression.

Trimming took 6 bases from V and 3 from J; bases not matched to a gene: 1. Germline-derived CDR1 and CDR2 are DFQATT and SNEGSKA (reference sequence). This CDR3 region has 11 residues. This clone was recorded once. Its specificity is not known. Method: immunoSEQ multiplex PCR; TCRdb's copy keeps in-frame clones and lacks some. The table has about 200,000 clones, approximately 72% seen once. V usage is TRBV20-1 and J usage is TRBJ1-2; TRBD1 agrees at 7 bases. The origin of this receptor is a human donor with chronic lymphocytic leukemia. The specimen was PBMCs, collected after 24 months of ibrutinib treatment. The CDR3 protein is CSAGTDYGYTF. The CDR3, as DNA: TGCAGTGCCGGGACAGACTATGGCTACACCTTC.